The rows below give T cell receptor beta chains drawn from one sample of a study of T cells in narcolepsy. Clones were sequenced by immunoSEQ multiplex PCR, and TCRdb holds only the in-frame ones, with some missing. The sample yields 25,000 to 35,000 clones, about 90% seen once. What was sequenced was memory (CD45RA-) CD4+ T cells from blood. Receptors were obtained from a human donor in good health. CDR3s include the opening cysteine and the closing phenylalanine or tryptophan. D genes are given only for firm matches. Some rows mark clone size as missing; the rest say once, few, many or name a class of expanded clone.

CDR3aa: CASSPQGLGTEAFF; CDR3nt: TGTGCCAGCAGCCCGCAGGGATTGGGCACTGAAGCTTTCTTT; d_gene: NA; abundance: NA; v_gene: TRBV5-6; j_gene: TRBJ1-1
CDR3aa: CASSLRGQMNTEAFF; CDR3nt: TGTGCCAGCAGTTTAAGGGGACAGATGAACACTGAAGCTTTCTTT; d_gene: TRBD1; abundance: NA; v_gene: TRBV27; j_gene: TRBJ1-1
CDR3aa: CASTREQGTEAFF; CDR3nt: TGTGCCAGTACCAGGGAGCAGGGGACTGAAGCTTTCTTT; d_gene: NA; abundance: few; v_gene: TRBV19; j_gene: TRBJ1-1
CDR3aa: CASSWIGVGGGGTEAFF; CDR3nt: TGCGCCAGCAGCTGGATAGGGGTCGGAGGGGGCGGCACTGAAGCTTTCTTT; d_gene: TRBD1; abundance: NA; v_gene: TRBV5-1; j_gene: TRBJ1-1
CDR3aa: CASSIGGQGRETQYF; CDR3nt: TGTGCCAGTAGTATAGGTGGACAGGGGCGCGAGACCCAGTACTTC; d_gene: TRBD1; abundance: NA; v_gene: TRBV19; j_gene: TRBJ2-5
CDR3aa: CASSLVQGMDYGYTF; CDR3nt: TGTGCCAGCAGCTTGGTCCAGGGTATGGACTATGGCTACACCTTC; d_gene: NA; abundance: NA; v_gene: TRBV5-4; j_gene: TRBJ1-2
CDR3aa: CASRPRDSSYEQYF; CDR3nt: TGTGCCAGCAGACCCCGGGACAGTTCCTACGAGCAGTACTTC; d_gene: TRBD1; abundance: NA; v_gene: TRBV6-1; j_gene: TRBJ2-7
CDR3aa: CASSQSLPYEQYF; CDR3nt: TGCGCCAGCAGCCAATCTCTTCCCTACGAGCAGTACTTC; d_gene: NA; abundance: few; v_gene: TRBV4-3; j_gene: TRBJ2-7
CDR3aa: CASSTIGLAGAGETQYF; CDR3nt: TGTGCCAGCAGCACCATCGGACTAGCGGGGGCCGGAGAGACCCAGTACTTC; d_gene: TRBD2; abundance: few; v_gene: TRBV11-1; j_gene: TRBJ2-5
CDR3aa: CASHPQELGAQYF; CDR3nt: TGTGCCAGTCATCCACAGGAACTCGGGGCCCAGTACTTC; d_gene: NA; abundance: NA; v_gene: TRBV6-6; j_gene: TRBJ2-5
CDR3aa: CASSVAARANSGNTIYF; CDR3nt: TGTGCCAGCAGCGTAGCGGCCAGAGCGAACTCTGGAAACACCATATATTTT; d_gene: NA; abundance: NA; v_gene: TRBV9; j_gene: TRBJ1-3
CDR3aa: CAWTRTGGGYNEQFF; CDR3nt: TGTGCCTGGACCAGAACAGGGGGTGGCTACAATGAGCAGTTCTTC; d_gene: TRBD1; abundance: few; v_gene: TRBV30; j_gene: TRBJ2-1
CDR3aa: CASSFNRESNQPQHF; CDR3nt: TGTGCCAGCAGTTTCAACAGGGAGAGCAATCAGCCCCAGCATTTT; d_gene: NA; abundance: few; v_gene: TRBV6-1; j_gene: TRBJ1-5
CDR3aa: CASSWGQGVNTEAFF; CDR3nt: TGCGCCAGCAGCTGGGGACAGGGAGTGAACACTGAAGCTTTCTTT; d_gene: TRBD1; abundance: NA; v_gene: TRBV5-1; j_gene: TRBJ1-1
CDR3aa: CASSLGTGRTGELFF; CDR3nt: TGTGCCAGCAGCTTGGGGACAGGGAGGACCGGGGAGCTGTTTTTT; d_gene: TRBD1; abundance: NA; v_gene: TRBV5-6; j_gene: TRBJ2-2
CDR3aa: CAWTSGGVRETQYF; CDR3nt: TGTGCCTGGACTAGCGGGGGGGTAAGGGAGACCCAGTACTTC; d_gene: TRBD2; abundance: NA; v_gene: TRBV30; j_gene: TRBJ2-5
CDR3aa: CASSPSKGLYEQYF; CDR3nt: TGTGCCAGCAGCCCAAGTAAGGGCCTCTACGAGCAGTACTTC; d_gene: NA; abundance: once; v_gene: TRBV7-2; j_gene: TRBJ2-7
CDR3aa: CASSLDGRAGGTQYF; CDR3nt: TGTGCCAGCAGCTTGGACGGCAGAGCGGGGGGGACCCAGTACTTC; d_gene: TRBD2; abundance: NA; v_gene: TRBV5-4; j_gene: TRBJ2-5
CDR3aa: CASRPPSSGWETQYF; CDR3nt: TGTGCCAGCAGGCCTCCCTCTTCGGGGTGGGAGACCCAGTACTTC; d_gene: NA; abundance: NA; v_gene: TRBV6-5; j_gene: TRBJ2-5
CDR3aa: CSVDLGQGFAGELFF; CDR3nt: TGCAGCGTTGACCTGGGACAGGGTTTCGCCGGGGAGCTGTTTTTT; d_gene: TRBD1; abundance: NA; v_gene: TRBV29-1; j_gene: TRBJ2-2
CDR3aa: CASSLVGTVNTEAFF; CDR3nt: TGCGCCAGCAGCTTGGTGGGGACAGTCAACACTGAAGCTTTCTTT; d_gene: TRBD1; abundance: NA; v_gene: TRBV5-1; j_gene: TRBJ1-1
CDR3aa: CATSRDQGKNQPQHF; CDR3nt: TGTGCCACCAGCAGAGATCAGGGTAAGAATCAGCCCCAGCATTTT; d_gene: NA; abundance: NA; v_gene: TRBV15; j_gene: TRBJ1-5
CDR3aa: CASSPYRISNQPQHF; CDR3nt: TGTGCCAGCAGCCCTTACCGAATCAGCAATCAGCCCCAGCATTTT; d_gene: NA; abundance: NA; v_gene: TRBV7-8; j_gene: TRBJ1-5
CDR3aa: CASSIKPIEIYEQYF; CDR3nt: TGTGCCAGTAGTATAAAACCTATAGAAATCTACGAGCAGTACTTC; d_gene: NA; abundance: NA; v_gene: TRBV19; j_gene: TRBJ2-7
CDR3aa: CATSRDTIGTEGYTF; CDR3nt: TGTGCCACCAGCAGAGATACTATCGGGACAGAAGGCTACACCTTC; d_gene: TRBD1; abundance: NA; v_gene: TRBV15; j_gene: TRBJ1-2
CDR3aa: CASSYDGTGGTSPLHF; CDR3nt: TGTGCCAGCAGTTACGATGGGACAGGGGGGACTTCACCCCTCCACTTT; d_gene: TRBD1; abundance: NA; v_gene: TRBV6-5; j_gene: TRBJ1-6
CDR3aa: CASSQDRSGNTIYF; CDR3nt: TGTGCCAGCTCTCAAGACAGGTCTGGAAACACCATATATTTT; d_gene: NA; abundance: NA; v_gene: TRBV18; j_gene: TRBJ1-3
CDR3aa: CASSLAGRANGYTF; CDR3nt: TGTGCCAGCAGCTTAGCGGGAAGGGCGAACGGCTACACCTTC; d_gene: NA; abundance: NA; v_gene: TRBV7-9; j_gene: TRBJ1-2
CDR3aa: CASRDRAYEQYF; CDR3nt: TGCGCCAGCCGAGACAGGGCCTACGAGCAGTACTTC; d_gene: TRBD1; abundance: few; v_gene: TRBV10-1; j_gene: TRBJ2-7
CDR3aa: CASSLVTAGNGYTF; CDR3nt: TGTGCCAGCAGCTTGGTTACGGCAGGAAATGGCTACACCTTC; d_gene: NA; abundance: NA; v_gene: TRBV5-8; j_gene: TRBJ1-2
CDR3aa: CASSLGGPAGEQYF; CDR3nt: TGCGCCAGCAGCCTGGGGGGCCCGGCAGGCGAGCAGTACTTC; d_gene: NA; abundance: NA; v_gene: TRBV5-1; j_gene: TRBJ2-7
CDR3aa: CSVDIGIGYNEQFF; CDR3nt: TGCAGCGTTGACATAGGGATAGGGTACAATGAGCAGTTCTTC; d_gene: NA; abundance: NA; v_gene: TRBV29-1; j_gene: TRBJ2-1
CDR3aa: CASSYLGLALGEQYF; CDR3nt: TGTGCCAGCAGTTACCTCGGACTAGCGCTCGGCGAGCAGTACTTC; d_gene: TRBD2; abundance: NA; v_gene: TRBV11-2; j_gene: TRBJ2-7